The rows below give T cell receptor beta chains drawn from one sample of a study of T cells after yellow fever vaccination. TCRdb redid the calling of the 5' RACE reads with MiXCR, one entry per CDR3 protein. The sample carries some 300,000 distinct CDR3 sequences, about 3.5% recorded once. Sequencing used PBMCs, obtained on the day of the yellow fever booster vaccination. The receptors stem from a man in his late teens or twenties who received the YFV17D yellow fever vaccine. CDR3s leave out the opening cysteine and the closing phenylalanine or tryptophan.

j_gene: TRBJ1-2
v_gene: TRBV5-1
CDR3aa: ASSYDRPSGGYT

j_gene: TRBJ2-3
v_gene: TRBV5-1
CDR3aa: ASSKDGSTDTQY

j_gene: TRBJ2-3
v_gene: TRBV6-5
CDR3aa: ASTAGYSGGTTDTQY

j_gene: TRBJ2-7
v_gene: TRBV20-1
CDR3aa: SARDPDRDFEQY

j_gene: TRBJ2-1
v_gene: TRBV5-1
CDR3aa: ASRLDTSSYNEQF

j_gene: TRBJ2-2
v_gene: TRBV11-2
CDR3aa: ATWTGNIGELF

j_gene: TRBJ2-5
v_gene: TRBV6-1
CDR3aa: ASSEGPGWETQY

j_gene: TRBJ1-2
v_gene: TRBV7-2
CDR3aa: ASSLDGRQGGNGYT

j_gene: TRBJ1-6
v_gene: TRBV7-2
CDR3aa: ASSSYRSPLH

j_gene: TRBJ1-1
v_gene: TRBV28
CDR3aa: ASEGRSEAF

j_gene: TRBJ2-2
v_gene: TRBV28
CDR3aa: ASSLFSGGARTGELF

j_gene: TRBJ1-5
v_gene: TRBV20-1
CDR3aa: SACRGGTGNQPQH

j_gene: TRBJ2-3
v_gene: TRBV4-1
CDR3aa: ASSQAQGTDTQY

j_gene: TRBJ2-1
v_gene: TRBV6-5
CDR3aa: ASSSSGGLSNEQF

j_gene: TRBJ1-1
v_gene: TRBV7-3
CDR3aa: ASSLTWETEAF

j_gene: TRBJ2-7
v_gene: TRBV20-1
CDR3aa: SATGTSGGSSYEQY

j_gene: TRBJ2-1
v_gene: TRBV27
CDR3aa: ASTEADEQF

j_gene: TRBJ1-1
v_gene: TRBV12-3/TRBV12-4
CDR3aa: ASGKRRVTEAF

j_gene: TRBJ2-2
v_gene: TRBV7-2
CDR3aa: ASSPQSGGLLTGELF

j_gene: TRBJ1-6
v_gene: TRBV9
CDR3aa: ASSVDGQEGSPLH

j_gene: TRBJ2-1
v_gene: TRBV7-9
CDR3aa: ASSSRDRVVNEQF

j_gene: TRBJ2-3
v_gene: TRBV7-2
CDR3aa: ASSFSSLAGVGDTQY

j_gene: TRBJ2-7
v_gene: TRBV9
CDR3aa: ASSVTGTGGYEQY

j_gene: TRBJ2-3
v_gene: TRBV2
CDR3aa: ASSDDTDTQY

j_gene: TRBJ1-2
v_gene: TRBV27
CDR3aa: ASSLLGGPYGYT

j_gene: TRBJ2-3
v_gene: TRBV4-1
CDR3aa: ASSQESLLLAFGTDTQY

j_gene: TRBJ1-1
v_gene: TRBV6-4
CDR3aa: ASEQGEAF

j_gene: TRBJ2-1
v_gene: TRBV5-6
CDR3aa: ASSSGQGRYNEQF

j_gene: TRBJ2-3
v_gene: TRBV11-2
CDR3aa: ASSLYVGFSTDTQY

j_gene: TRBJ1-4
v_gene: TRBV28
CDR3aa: ASSTTGPWEKLF

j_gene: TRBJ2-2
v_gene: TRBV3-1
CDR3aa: ASSQGFRGLNTGELF

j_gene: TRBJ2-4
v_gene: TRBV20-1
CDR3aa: SARDHIQY

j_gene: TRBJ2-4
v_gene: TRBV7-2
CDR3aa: ASSMYTSGTGNIQY

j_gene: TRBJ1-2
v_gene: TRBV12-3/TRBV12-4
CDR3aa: ASRLGRNYGYT

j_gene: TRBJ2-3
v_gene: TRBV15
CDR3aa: ATSSYTDTQY

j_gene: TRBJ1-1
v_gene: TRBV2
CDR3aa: ASSDQGLNTEAF

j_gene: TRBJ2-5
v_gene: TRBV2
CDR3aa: ASSAYRGHQETQY

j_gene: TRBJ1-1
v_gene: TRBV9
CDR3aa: ASSVDSGAVTEAF

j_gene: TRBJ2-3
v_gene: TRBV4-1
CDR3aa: ASSQGWSSDTQY

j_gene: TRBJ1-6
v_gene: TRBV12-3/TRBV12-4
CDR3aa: ASSPQGSSLSPLH

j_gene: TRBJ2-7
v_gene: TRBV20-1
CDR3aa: SAAPLGRSYEQY